This TCR beta chain was sequenced in a study of cytomegalovirus exposure and HLA in healthy donors. Findings and limits, study-wide: TCR beta V- and J-gene trimming was later associated with a missense DCLRE1C variant.

This clone was seen a single time. Its specificity is not known. Use of 60 Vbeta and 13 Jbeta primers characterized the PCR. The protocol was immunoSEQ multiplex PCR, while the TCRdb copy is restricted to in-frame clones and leaves out a portion. The data hold roughly 180,000 clones, with around 75% observed a single time. The germline gives CDR1 SQVTM, CDR2 ANQGSEA. The CDR3 consists of 10 residues. The V gene lost 2 bases and the J gene lost 7 bases, with 5 bases spanning the gap. This TCR derives from a male donor in good health and CMV-seronegative. V and J are TRBV29-1 and TRBJ2-5; D not resolved. Sequencing was done on a sample of PBMCs. The CDR3 nucleotides read TGCAGCGTTGAATCGGGGACCCAGTACTTC. Protein product: CSVESGTQYF.